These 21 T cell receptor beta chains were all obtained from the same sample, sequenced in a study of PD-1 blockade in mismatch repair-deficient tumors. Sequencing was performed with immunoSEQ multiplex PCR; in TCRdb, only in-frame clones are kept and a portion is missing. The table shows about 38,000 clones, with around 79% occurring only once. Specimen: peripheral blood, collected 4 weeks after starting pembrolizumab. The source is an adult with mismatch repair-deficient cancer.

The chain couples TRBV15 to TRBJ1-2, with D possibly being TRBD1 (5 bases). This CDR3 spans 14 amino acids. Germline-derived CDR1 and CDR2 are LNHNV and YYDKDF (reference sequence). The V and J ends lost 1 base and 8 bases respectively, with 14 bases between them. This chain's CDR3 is CATSRVQPRAGYTF. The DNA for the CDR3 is TGTGCCACCAGCAGAGTACAGCCCAGGGCCGGCTACACCTTC.

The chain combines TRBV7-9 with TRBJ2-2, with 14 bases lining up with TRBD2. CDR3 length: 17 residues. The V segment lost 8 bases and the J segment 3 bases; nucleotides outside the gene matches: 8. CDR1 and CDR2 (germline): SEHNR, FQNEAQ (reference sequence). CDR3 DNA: TGTGCCAGCGGAGGGACTAGCGGGAGTCGGGACACCGGGGAGCTGTTTTTT. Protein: CASGGTSGSRDTGELFF. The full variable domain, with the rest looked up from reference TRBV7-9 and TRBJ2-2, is DTGVSQNPRHKITKRGQNVTFRCDPISEHNRLYWYRQTLGQGPEFLTYFQNEAQLEKSRLLSDRFSAERPKGSFSTLEIQRTEQGDSAMYLCASGGTSGSRDTGELFFGEGSRLTVL.

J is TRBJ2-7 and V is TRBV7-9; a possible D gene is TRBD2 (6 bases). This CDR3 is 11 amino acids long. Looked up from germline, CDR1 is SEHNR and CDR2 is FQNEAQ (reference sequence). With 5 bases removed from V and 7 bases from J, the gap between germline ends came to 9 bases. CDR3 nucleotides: TGTGCCAGCAGCCCCGCGGGGGAGCAGTACTTC. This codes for CASSPAGEQYF.

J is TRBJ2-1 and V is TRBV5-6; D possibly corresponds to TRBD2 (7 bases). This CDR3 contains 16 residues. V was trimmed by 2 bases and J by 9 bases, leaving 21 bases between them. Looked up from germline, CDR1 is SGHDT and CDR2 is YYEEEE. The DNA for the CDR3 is TGTGCCAGCAGCTTCAGCGGGACAACGTGGAACAGTGAGCAGTTCTTC. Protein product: CASSFSGTTWNSEQFF.

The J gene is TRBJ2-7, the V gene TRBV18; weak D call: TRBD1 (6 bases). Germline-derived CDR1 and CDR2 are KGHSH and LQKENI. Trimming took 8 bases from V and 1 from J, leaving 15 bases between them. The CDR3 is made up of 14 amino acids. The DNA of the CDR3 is TGTGCCAGCACAACGGACAGTTATTCCTACGAGCAGTACTTC. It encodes CASTTDSYSYEQYF.

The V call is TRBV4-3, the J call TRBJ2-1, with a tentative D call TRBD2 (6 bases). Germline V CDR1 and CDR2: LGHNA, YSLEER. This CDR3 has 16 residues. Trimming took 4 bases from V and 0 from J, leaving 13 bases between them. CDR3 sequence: CASSPSDGSSYNEQFF. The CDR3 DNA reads TGCGCCAGCAGCCCCTCCGACGGGAGCTCCTACAATGAGCAGTTCTTC.

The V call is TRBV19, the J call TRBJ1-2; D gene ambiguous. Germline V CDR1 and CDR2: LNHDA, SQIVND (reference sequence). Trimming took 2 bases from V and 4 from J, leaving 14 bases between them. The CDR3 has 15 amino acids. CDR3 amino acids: CASSIRHPSGYGYTF. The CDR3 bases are TGTGCCAGTAGTATACGACACCCCTCGGGCTATGGCTACACCTTC.

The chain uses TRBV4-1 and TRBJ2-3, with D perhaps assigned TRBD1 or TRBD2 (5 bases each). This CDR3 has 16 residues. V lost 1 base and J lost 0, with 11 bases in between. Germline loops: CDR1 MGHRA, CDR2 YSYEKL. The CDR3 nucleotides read TGCGCCAGCAGCCAAGGAGGGGATACTAGCACAGATACGCAGTATTTT. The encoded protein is CASSQGGDTSTDTQYF.

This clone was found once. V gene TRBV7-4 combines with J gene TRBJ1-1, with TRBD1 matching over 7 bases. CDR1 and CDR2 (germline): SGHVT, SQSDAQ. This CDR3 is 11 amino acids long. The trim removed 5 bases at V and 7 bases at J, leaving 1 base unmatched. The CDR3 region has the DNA TGTGCCAGCAGCCGGACAGGTGAAGCTTTCTTT. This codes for CASSRTGEAFF.

CDR3: CASSKGGVNSNQPQHF. CDR3 nucleotides: TGTGCCAGTAGTAAAGGGGGGGTGAATAGCAATCAGCCCCAGCATTTT. The chain joins TRBV19 to TRBJ1-5, with D possibly matching TRBD1 (6 bases). CDR1 LNHDA and CDR2 SQIVND come from the germline V gene (reference sequence). This CDR3 has 16 amino acids. V dropped 4 bases and J dropped 0 bases, with 13 bases sitting between them.

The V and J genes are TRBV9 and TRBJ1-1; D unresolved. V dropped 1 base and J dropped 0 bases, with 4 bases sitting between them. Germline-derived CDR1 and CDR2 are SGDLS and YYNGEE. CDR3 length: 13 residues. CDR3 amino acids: CASSVSLNTEAFF. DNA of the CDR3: TGTGCCAGCAGCGTATCTCTGAACACTGAAGCTTTCTTT.

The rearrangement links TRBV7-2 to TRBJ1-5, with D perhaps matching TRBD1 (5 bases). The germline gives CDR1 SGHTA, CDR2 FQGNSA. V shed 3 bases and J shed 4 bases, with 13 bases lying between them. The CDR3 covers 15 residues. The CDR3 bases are TGTGCCAGCAGCTTTACAACAGGAGGAAATCAGCCCCAGCATTTT. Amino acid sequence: CASSFTTGGNQPQHF.

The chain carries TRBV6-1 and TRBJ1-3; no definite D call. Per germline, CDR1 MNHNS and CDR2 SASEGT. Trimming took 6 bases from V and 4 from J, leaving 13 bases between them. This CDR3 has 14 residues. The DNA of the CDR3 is TGTGCCAGCAGAAATAACCTCAGAGGAAACACCATATATTTT. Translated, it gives CASRNNLRGNTIYF.

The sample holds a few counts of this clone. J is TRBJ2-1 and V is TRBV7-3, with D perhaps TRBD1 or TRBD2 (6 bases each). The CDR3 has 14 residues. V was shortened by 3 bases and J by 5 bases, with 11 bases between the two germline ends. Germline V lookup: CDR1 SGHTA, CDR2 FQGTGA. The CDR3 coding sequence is TGTGCCAGCAGCTTTCAGGGGAGGAACAATGAGCAGTTCTTC. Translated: CASSFQGRNNEQFF.

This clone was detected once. The CDR3 DNA is TGTGCCAGCAGCCACTTTGCTAGCAATCAGCCCCAGCATTTT. Residues: CASSHFASNQPQHF. J is TRBJ1-5 and V is TRBV4-2; unclear D gene. Germline V gene sequence: CDR1 LGHNA, CDR2 YNFKEQ. The CDR3 sequence is 14 residues long. With 3 bases removed from V and 0 bases from J, the gap between germline ends came to 6 bases.

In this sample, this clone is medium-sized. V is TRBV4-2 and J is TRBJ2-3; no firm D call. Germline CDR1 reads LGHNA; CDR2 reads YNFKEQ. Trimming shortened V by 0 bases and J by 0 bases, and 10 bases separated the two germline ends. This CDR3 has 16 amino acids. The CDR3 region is CASSQEGSGSTDTQYF. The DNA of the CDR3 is TGTGCCAGCAGCCAAGAGGGGTCCGGGAGCACAGATACGCAGTATTTT.

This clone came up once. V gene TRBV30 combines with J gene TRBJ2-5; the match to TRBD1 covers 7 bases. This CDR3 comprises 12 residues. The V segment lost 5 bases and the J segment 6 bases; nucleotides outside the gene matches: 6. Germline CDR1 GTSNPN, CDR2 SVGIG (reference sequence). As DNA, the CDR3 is TGTGCCTGGGGGACAGCGCCAAAGACCCAGTACTTC. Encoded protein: CAWGTAPKTQYF. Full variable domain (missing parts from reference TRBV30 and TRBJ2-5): SQTIHQWPATLVQPVGSPLSLECTVEGTSNPNLYWYRQAAGRGLQLLFYSVGIGQISSEVPQNLSASRPQDRQFILSSKKLLLSDSGFYLCAWGTAPKTQYFGPGTRLLVL.

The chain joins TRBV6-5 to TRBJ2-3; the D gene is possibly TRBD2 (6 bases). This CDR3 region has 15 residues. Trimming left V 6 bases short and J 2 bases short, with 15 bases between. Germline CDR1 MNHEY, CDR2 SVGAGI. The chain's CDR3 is CASSWGLESTDTQYF. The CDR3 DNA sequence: TGTGCCAGCAGCTGGGGACTCGAATCCACAGATACGCAGTATTTT.

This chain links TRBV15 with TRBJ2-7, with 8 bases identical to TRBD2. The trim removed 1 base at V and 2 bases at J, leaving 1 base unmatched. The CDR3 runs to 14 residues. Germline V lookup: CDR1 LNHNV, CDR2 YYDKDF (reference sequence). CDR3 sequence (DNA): TGTGCCACCAGCAGAGGGCGGGGGGCCTACGAGCAGTACTTC. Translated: CATSRGRGAYEQYF.

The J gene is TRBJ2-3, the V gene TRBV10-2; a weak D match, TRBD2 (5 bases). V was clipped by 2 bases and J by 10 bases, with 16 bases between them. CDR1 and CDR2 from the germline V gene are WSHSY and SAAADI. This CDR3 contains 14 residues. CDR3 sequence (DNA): TGCGCCAGCAGTGAGCCATTCTGGACTCGTGCGCAGTATTTT. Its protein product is CASSEPFWTRAQYF.

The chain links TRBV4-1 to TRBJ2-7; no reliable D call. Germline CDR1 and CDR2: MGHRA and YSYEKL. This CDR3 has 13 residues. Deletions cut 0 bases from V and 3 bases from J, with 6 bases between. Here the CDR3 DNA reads TGCGCCAGCAGCCAAGAGCCCCTCTACGAGCAGTACTTC. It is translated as CASSQEPLYEQYF.